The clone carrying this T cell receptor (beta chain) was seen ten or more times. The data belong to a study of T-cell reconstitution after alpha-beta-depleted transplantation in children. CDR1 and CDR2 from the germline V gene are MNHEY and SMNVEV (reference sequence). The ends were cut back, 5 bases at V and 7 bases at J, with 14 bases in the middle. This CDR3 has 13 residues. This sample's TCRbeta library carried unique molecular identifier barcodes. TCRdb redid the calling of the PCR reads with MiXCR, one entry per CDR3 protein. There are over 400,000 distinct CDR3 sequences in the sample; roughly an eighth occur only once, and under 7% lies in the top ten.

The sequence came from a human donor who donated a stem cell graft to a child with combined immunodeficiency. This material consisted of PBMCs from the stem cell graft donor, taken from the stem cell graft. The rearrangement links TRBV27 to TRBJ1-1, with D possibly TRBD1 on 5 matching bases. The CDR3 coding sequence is TGTGCCAGCAGTCCCTACGAGGGACTTGAAGCTTTCTTT. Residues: CASSPYEGLEAFF.